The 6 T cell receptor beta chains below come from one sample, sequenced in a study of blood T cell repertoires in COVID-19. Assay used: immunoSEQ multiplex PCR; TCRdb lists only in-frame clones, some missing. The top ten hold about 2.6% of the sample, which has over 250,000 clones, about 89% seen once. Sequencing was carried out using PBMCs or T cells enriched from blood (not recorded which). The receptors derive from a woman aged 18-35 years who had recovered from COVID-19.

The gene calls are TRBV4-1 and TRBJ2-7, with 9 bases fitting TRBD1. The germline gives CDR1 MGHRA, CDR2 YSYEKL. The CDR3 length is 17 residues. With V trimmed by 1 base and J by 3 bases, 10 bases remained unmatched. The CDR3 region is CASSQVYPGQGDYEQYF. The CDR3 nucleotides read TGCGCCAGCAGCCAAGTCTACCCGGGACAGGGTGACTACGAGCAGTACTTC.

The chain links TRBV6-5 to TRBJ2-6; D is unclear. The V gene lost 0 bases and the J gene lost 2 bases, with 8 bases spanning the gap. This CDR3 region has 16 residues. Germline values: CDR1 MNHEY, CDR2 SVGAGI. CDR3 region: CASSYSGGAGANVLTF. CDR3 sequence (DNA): TGTGCCAGCAGTTACTCCGGTGGAGCTGGGGCCAACGTCCTGACTTTC.

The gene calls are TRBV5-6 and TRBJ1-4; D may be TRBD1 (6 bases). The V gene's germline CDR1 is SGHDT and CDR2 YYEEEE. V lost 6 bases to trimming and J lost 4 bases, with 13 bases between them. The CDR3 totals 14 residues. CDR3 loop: CASTEGHLNEKLFF. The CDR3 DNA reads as TGTGCCAGCACCGAGGGACACCTTAATGAAAAACTGTTTTTT.

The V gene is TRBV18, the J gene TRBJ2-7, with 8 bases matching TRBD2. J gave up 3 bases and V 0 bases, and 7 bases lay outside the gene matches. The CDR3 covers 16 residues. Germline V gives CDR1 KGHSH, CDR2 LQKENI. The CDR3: CASSPPWREAGYEQYF. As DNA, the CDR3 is TGTGCCAGCTCACCACCCTGGCGGGAGGCGGGCTACGAGCAGTACTTC.

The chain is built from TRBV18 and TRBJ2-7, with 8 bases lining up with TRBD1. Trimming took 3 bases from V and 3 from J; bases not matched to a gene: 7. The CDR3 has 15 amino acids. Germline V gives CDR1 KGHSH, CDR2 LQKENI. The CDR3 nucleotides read TGTGCCAGCTCACCGAACCCGGGACAGGACTACGAGCAGTACTTC. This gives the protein CASSPNPGQDYEQYF.

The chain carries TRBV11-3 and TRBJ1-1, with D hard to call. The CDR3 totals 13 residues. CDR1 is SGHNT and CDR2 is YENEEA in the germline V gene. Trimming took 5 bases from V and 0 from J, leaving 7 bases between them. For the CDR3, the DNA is TGTGCCAGCAGCGGCCAGGTGAACACTGAAGCTTTCTTT. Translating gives CASSGQVNTEAFF.